What follows describes a single T cell receptor beta chain. This entry belongs to a study of technical replicates of blood from a handful of donors. V lost 1 base and J lost 4; bases outside the gene matches: 4. This CDR3 has 15 amino acids. Per the germline V gene, CDR1 is MGHDK and CDR2 is SYGVNS. Profiled with immunoSEQ multiplex PCR; TCRdb holds only in-frame clones, not every one. The sample gives about 69,000 clones, over 70% of which show up once; 4% to 5% is in the top ten. This chain links TRBV25-1 with TRBJ2-5; TRBD2 matches at 9 bases. The sample consisted of PBMCs. The clonotype was recovered from a human donor in good health. Some clones in this sample may be carry-over from other donors' samples. CDR3 loop: CASSEWRAGGETQYF. The CDR3, as DNA: TGTGCCAGCAGTGAATGGAGAGCGGGAGGAGAGACCCAGTACTTC.